Shown below are 14 T cell receptor beta chains from a single sample sequenced in a study of T cells after posttransplantation cyclophosphamide. The repertoire was sequenced with immunoSEQ multiplex PCR; TCRdb's copy has only in-frame clones and lacks some. The sample contains 32,000 or so clones, roughly 90% of which appear only once. Specimen: PBMCs. The origin of the receptors is a woman aged 40 to 50 with a blood cancer, CMV-positive, and with a related stem cell donor.

The rearrangement uses TRBV9 and TRBJ1-1; a possible D gene is TRBD1 (5 bases). Germline V CDR1 and CDR2: SGDLS, YYNGEE. V dropped 4 bases and J dropped 1 base, with 14 bases sitting between them. There are 15 residues in the CDR3. The CDR3 DNA sequence: TGTGCCAGCAGCCTCGGGGGAGGGGCGAACACTGAAGCTTTCTTT. Protein sequence: CASSLGGGANTEAFF.

The chain is built from TRBV28 and TRBJ1-4; D gene ambiguous. The CDR3 is 12 residues long. The germline CDR1 and CDR2 sequences are MDHEN and SYDVKM. Between the trimmed V and J ends, which lost 6 bases and 14 bases, there was a span of 16 bases. The CDR3 bases are TGTGCCAGCAGCCCCAGTACGCGGAGTCTGTTTTTT. This gives the protein CASSPSTRSLFF.

Here the CDR3 reads CASSPWDRGTHSPLHF. The DNA of the CDR3 is TGCGCCAGCAGCCCTTGGGACAGGGGTACTCATTCACCCCTCCACTTT. The V and J genes are TRBV5-1 and TRBJ1-6, with TRBD1 matching over 10 bases. The germline gives CDR1 SGHRS, CDR2 YFSETQ. The V segment lost 4 bases and the J segment 8 bases; nucleotides outside the gene matches: 9. The length of the CDR3 is 16 residues.

J is TRBJ1-6 and V is TRBV4-1; D call uncertain. Trimming stripped 1 base from V and 6 bases from J, with 10 bases between. Germline loops: CDR1 MGHRA, CDR2 YSYEKL. CDR3 size: 15 residues. CDR3 loop: CASSQGSLSNSPLHF. CDR3 DNA: TGCGCCAGCAGCCAAGGAAGCTTAAGTAATTCACCCCTCCACTTT.

This rearrangement joins TRBV7-2 to TRBJ1-6, with D unclear. Trimming shortened V by 2 bases and J by 0 bases, and 5 bases separated the two germline ends. The CDR3 spans 15 residues. In germline, CDR1 is SGHTA, CDR2 FQGNSA. CDR3 protein: CASSLRSSYNSPLHF. The DNA of the CDR3 is TGTGCCAGCAGCTTACGGAGCTCCTATAATTCACCCCTCCACTTT.

The chain is built from TRBV10-3 and TRBJ1-2; D is ambiguous. V dropped 2 bases and J dropped 6 bases, with 7 bases sitting between them. Germline V CDR1 and CDR2: ENHRY, SYGVKD. This CDR3 is 12 amino acids long. The CDR3: CAISEAGNGYTF. The CDR3 DNA reads TGTGCCATCAGTGAGGCGGGGAATGGCTACACCTTC.

V and J are TRBV9 and TRBJ2-1, with 11 bases fitting TRBD2. The CDR3 consists of 19 residues. Looked up from germline, CDR1 is SGDLS and CDR2 is YYNGEE. With 0 bases clipped from V and 10 bases from J, the junction kept 18 bases outside the gene matches. In DNA, the CDR3 is TGTGCCAGCAGCGTAGTCAGCGTGACTAGCGGGGCCCCGGGTTCGGAGCAGTTCTTC. It translates to CASSVVSVTSGAPGSEQFF.

This clone appeared once. This chain connects TRBV29-1 to TRBJ1-1, with D possibly matching TRBD1 (6 bases). Germline CDR1 reads SQVTM; CDR2 reads ANQGSEA. The ends were cut back, 7 bases at V and 1 base at J, with 13 bases in the middle. The CDR3 totals 13 residues. As DNA, the CDR3 is TGCAGCGCAGGGGAGCTGGGGAACACTGAAGCTTTCTTT. Amino acid sequence: CSAGELGNTEAFF. Based on the CDR3 plus reference TRBV29-1 and TRBJ1-1, the full variable domain is SAVISQKPSRDICQRGTSLTIQCQVDSQVTMMFWYRQQPGQSLTLIATANQGSEATYESGFVIDKFPISRPNLTFSTLTVSNMSPEDSSIYLCSAGELGNTEAFFGQGTRLTVV.

The chain couples TRBV7-9 to TRBJ2-7; 10 nucleotides match TRBD1. V gave up 3 bases and J gave up 4 bases; unmatched junction bases: 3. Per the germline V gene, CDR1 is SEHNR and CDR2 is FQNEAQ (reference sequence). The CDR3 sequence is 14 residues long. The CDR3 loop reads CASSFPGQGYEQYF. The CDR3 coding sequence is TGTGCCAGCAGCTTTCCGGGACAGGGGTACGAGCAGTACTTC.

The chain couples TRBV29-1 to TRBJ1-1; D uncertain. From germline, CDR1 is SQVTM and CDR2 ANQGSEA. Trimming took 4 bases from V and 6 from J, leaving 6 bases between them. This CDR3 is built from 10 residues. CDR3 coding DNA: TGCAGCGTTGTCAGTGCTGAAGCTTTCTTT. This translates into CSVVSAEAFF.

This clone showed up just a few times. The chain employs TRBV10-2 and TRBJ2-2, with D possibly matching TRBD1 (5 bases). CDR3 size: 15 residues. CDR1 is WSHSY and CDR2 is SAAADI in the germline V gene. V dropped 8 bases and J dropped 4 bases, with 17 bases sitting between them. The CDR3 region is CASGTGSSGTGELFF. CDR3 sequence (DNA): TGCGCCAGCGGTACAGGATCTTCGGGCACCGGGGAGCTGTTTTTT.

The CDR3 DNA is TGTGCAGTAGTGGGCAACACTGAAGCTTTCTTT. It specifies CAVVGNTEAFF. The chain joins TRBV6-6 to TRBJ1-1; D gene ambiguous. This CDR3 has 11 amino acids. Germline V gives CDR1 MNHNY, CDR2 SVGAGI (reference sequence).

V gene TRBV10-1 combines with J gene TRBJ2-2; a possible D gene is TRBD1 (6 bases). V dropped 4 bases and J dropped 2 bases, with 11 bases sitting between them. The CDR3 is 15 amino acids. Germline assignment: CDR1 WNHNN and CDR2 SYGVQD (reference sequence). The DNA for the CDR3 is TGCGCCAGCAGTGGAGGGGACACAAACACCGGGGAGCTGTTTTTT. Its translation is CASSGGDTNTGELFF.

V gene TRBV5-4 combines with J gene TRBJ1-1; D is perhaps TRBD1 (5 bases). Germline V lookup: CDR1 SGHNT, CDR2 YYREEE (reference sequence). There are 14 residues in the CDR3. V dropped 4 bases and J dropped 6 bases, with 16 bases sitting between them. CDR3 amino acids: CASSRTARVPEAFF. DNA for the CDR3: TGTGCCAGCAGCCGGACCGCCAGGGTGCCTGAAGCTTTCTTT.